This is a list of T cell receptor beta chains from one sample in a study of CD8+ T cells in alopecia areata. Clones were read by immunoSEQ multiplex PCR, and TCRdb kept only the in-frame ones, dropping some. The table shows 110,000 or so clones, with roughly 55% occurring only once. The specimen sequenced was NKG2D-low CD8+ T cells sorted from blood. The origin of the receptors is a human donor with alopecia areata. Each CDR3 is given with its conserved first and last residue. The D gene is left open where the match is weak. Rows may omit the clone size; those that give it use once, few, many or a size class.

DNA,CDR3,D,size,V,J
TGCGCCAGCAGCTTGGCGGAACCGGGACAGGGGTATCTCGAGCAGTACTTC,CASSLAEPGQGYLEQYF,TRBD1,few,TRBV5-1,TRBJ2-7
TGTGCCAGCAGTTTACTAGACGCCAAAAACATTCAGTACTTC,CASSLLDAKNIQYF,NA,few,TRBV28,TRBJ2-4
TGTGCCAGCAGTTTATCGGGAAACTGGGGCGAGCAGTACTTC,CASSLSGNWGEQYF,NA,NA,TRBV27,TRBJ2-7
TGTGCCAGCAGCTTGGTCGTCGCGGGGATGAACACTGAAGCTTTCTTT,CASSLVVAGMNTEAFF,NA,once,TRBV7-9,TRBJ1-1
TGTGCCAGCAGCACTCATGGGCCCCAGGTGGACAATGAGCAGTTCTTC,CASSTHGPQVDNEQFF,NA,once,TRBV7-8,TRBJ2-1
TGTGCCAGCAGCTTAGGAAGACAGGGGGCGATAAGCTTC,CASSLGRQGAISF,TRBD1,few,TRBV7-9,TRBJ2-7
TGTGCCAGCGCGGGGCCGGTCACCGGGGAGCTGTTTTTT,CASAGPVTGELFF,NA,NA,TRBV9,TRBJ2-2
TGTGCCAGCAGTCCCCGGGGCCGGAATGAGCAGTTCTTC,CASSPRGRNEQFF,NA,NA,TRBV27,TRBJ2-1
TGTGCCAGCAGTTCCACGGACAGGGGCGGAGAGACCCAGTACTTC,CASSSTDRGGETQYF,TRBD1,few,TRBV28,TRBJ2-5
TGTGCCAGCAGCGTTAGCGGGGCGGGGTACAATGAGCAGTTCTTC,CASSVSGAGYNEQFF,TRBD2,NA,TRBV9,TRBJ2-1
TGTGCCAGCAGCTTAGGGGACTCAACCGGGAATCAGCCCCAGCATTTT,CASSLGDSTGNQPQHF,NA,few,TRBV7-2,TRBJ1-5
TGCGCCAGCAGCTTACGGACTAGCGTCGATGAGCAGTTCTTC,CASSLRTSVDEQFF,TRBD2,few,TRBV5-1,TRBJ2-1
TGTGCCAGCAGCCCCGCAGTGGAATACAATGAAAAACTGTTTTTT,CASSPAVEYNEKLFF,NA,NA,TRBV7-9,TRBJ1-4
TGTGCCAGCAGCGCCGAACCGCGGACAGGCTACGGCGAGCAGTACTTC,CASSAEPRTGYGEQYF,TRBD1,NA,TRBV9,TRBJ2-7
TGTGCCAGCAGCTACCCTAGCGGGAGCTACAATGAGCAGTTCTTC,CASSYPSGSYNEQFF,TRBD2,NA,TRBV13,TRBJ2-1
TGTGCCAGCAGTGCATGGGCAGAGACGGCAGATACGCAGTATTTT,CASSAWAETADTQYF,NA,NA,TRBV2,TRBJ2-3
TGCGCCAGCAGCCCGGGACAGCTTCTACTCACAGATACGCAGTATTTT,CASSPGQLLLTDTQYF,TRBD1,NA,TRBV5-1,TRBJ2-3
TGTGCCATCAGTGAACCGGGACAGTCATTCAATGAGCAGTTCTTC,CAISEPGQSFNEQFF,TRBD1,NA,TRBV10-3,TRBJ2-1
TGTGCCAGCCGGGACAGTGAAGCTTTCTTT,CASRDSEAFF,TRBD1,few,TRBV28,TRBJ1-1
TGTGCCAGCAGAGCGGGAACCAGCGCAGATACGCAGTATTTT,CASRAGTSADTQYF,TRBD2,NA,TRBV9,TRBJ2-3
TGCGCCAGCAGCCAAGCGGGACTAGCGGGAGAGGAAGGGAGCCACAATGAGCAGTTCTTC,CASSQAGLAGEEGSHNEQFF,TRBD2,once,TRBV4-1,TRBJ2-1
TGTGCCAGCAGTTTAGGGACAGGAGAAGCTTTCTTT,CASSLGTGEAFF,TRBD1,NA,TRBV27,TRBJ1-1
TGTGCCAGCAGCTTTTTTTCAGGGAACAATGAGCAGTTCTTC,CASSFFSGNNEQFF,NA,NA,TRBV5-6,TRBJ2-1
TGCGCCAGCAGCCATCAAAAGGAACCGGGACAGGGGTCCTACAATGAGCAGTTCTTC,CASSHQKEPGQGSYNEQFF,TRBD1,NA,TRBV4-1,TRBJ2-1
TGTGCCAGCAGTTCCGGGCGGGTACTTCACGAAAAACTGTTTTTT,CASSSGRVLHEKLFF,NA,once,TRBV27,TRBJ1-4
TGTGCCAGCAGTTTCCCCACCCTAGCGGAACACACAGATACGCAGTATTTT,CASSFPTLAEHTDTQYF,TRBD2,NA,TRBV28,TRBJ2-3
TGTGCCAGCAGCTTCGAGGCCGGGGAGCTGTTTTTT,CASSFEAGELFF,NA,NA,TRBV13,TRBJ2-2
TGTGCCAGCAGCCCGGGACCGACCTACGAGCAGTACTTC,CASSPGPTYEQYF,NA,few,TRBV14,TRBJ2-7